This T cell receptor (beta chain) was captured by sequencing in a study of cytomegalovirus exposure and HLA in healthy donors. This clone is a singleton in its sample. What it binds is unknown. Findings and limits, study-wide: CMV antigen specificity was confirmed in vitro for three CMV-associated chains. A later analysis showed TCR association rates differing by HLA locus, peaking at DRB1 and lowest at HLA-C. Analyses of presence/absence relied on an assumption of roughly uniform sequencing depth across donors.

Both 60 Vbeta primers and 13 Jbeta primers went into the PCR. Authors' analysis steps: Among the unique TCR beta chains that a later analysis counted, about 86 million in all, roughly 9.9 million were shared. Clones were sequenced by immunoSEQ multiplex PCR, and TCRdb holds only the in-frame ones, with some missing. V, J and clone size reflect that table, while D and trimming were determined from the DNA. The table shows 140,000 to 150,000 clones, with around two thirds occurring only once. This TCR derives from a male donor in good health and CMV-seronegative. Sample: PBMCs.

The DNA of the CDR3 is TGCGCCAGCAGCTTGGGGGGGGACTCTACAATGGATGAGCAGTTCTTC. Translation: CASSLGGDSTMDEQFF. The V call is TRBV5-1, the J call TRBJ2-1; weak D call: TRBD2 (6 bases). Deletions cut 0 bases from V and 8 bases from J, with 18 bases between. The CDR3 consists of 16 residues. Germline V CDR1 and CDR2: SGHRS, YFSETQ.